Listed below are T cell receptor beta chains from one sample, sequenced in a study of blood T cell repertoires in COVID-19. Libraries were prepared by immunoSEQ multiplex PCR; TCRdb keeps only in-frame clonotypes and omits some of them. The sample includes about 220,000 clones, approximately 85% of them seen just once. The material sequenced was peripheral blood. The receptors stem from a woman in her seventies with COVID-19, enrolled during active disease. Both conserved end residues are part of each CDR3. D genes are given only for firm matches. Size tells how often a clone was seen (once, few, many) or the class of an expanded clone, and some rows leave it out.

>-|TRBJ1-1|TRBV28|-
TGTGCCATCCTTCGGTCGGGAATGAACACTGAAGCTTTCTTT
CAILRSGMNTEAFF
>once|TRBJ2-1|TRBV30|TRBD1
TGTGCCTGGAGTGCTGACCTTTCGGGACAGCGGCAGCAGTTCTTC
CAWSADLSGQRQQFF
>-|TRBJ2-6|TRBV19|TRBD1
TGTGCCAGTAGTACTGGACAGGGGTCCGGGGCCAACGTCCTGACTTTC
CASSTGQGSGANVLTF
>-|TRBJ2-3|TRBV29-1|TRBD1
TGCAGCGTTGTAAACTACAGGGGTACAGATACGCAGTATTTT
CSVVNYRGTDTQYF
>-|TRBJ2-2|TRBV4-1|TRBD2
TGCGCCAGCAGCCAAGAGTCCAGCGGGAGAGGCACCGGGGAGCTGTTTTTT
CASSQESSGRGTGELFF
>few|TRBJ2-1|TRBV11-2|-
TGTGCCAGCAGCTTAGGGCCATTCTCCTACAATGAGCAGTTCTTC
CASSLGPFSYNEQFF
>-|TRBJ1-5|TRBV7-9|-
TGTGCCAGCAGCATTAAAGCGACGGCCCAGCATTTT
CASSIKATAQHF
>-|TRBJ2-7|TRBV5-5|-
TGTGCCAGCAGCTGGACACTCTCCTACGAGCAGTACTTC
CASSWTLSYEQYF
>few|TRBJ1-6|TRBV2|TRBD1
TGTGCCAGCAGTCAAAAGGGGGACAGGGGGAATTCACCCCTCCACTTT
CASSQKGDRGNSPLHF
>-|TRBJ1-5|TRBV3-1/TRBV3-2|-
TGTGCCAGCAGCCCACGGCGGGGTCCCCATCAGCCCCAGCATTTT
CASSPRRGPHQPQHF
>once|TRBJ2-1|TRBV18|TRBD2
TGTGCCAGCTCACCTCCAGCTAGCGGGTTTTTGAAGGATAATGAGCAGTTCTTC
CASSPPASGFLKDNEQFF
>once|TRBJ1-2|TRBV28|-
TGTGCCAGTTCCAATGACAAGTACTATGGCTACACCTTC
CASSNDKYYGYTF
>-|TRBJ2-3|TRBV5-1|-
TGCGCCAGCAGCCCCCAGAGCACAGATACGCAGTATTTT
CASSPQSTDTQYF
>-|TRBJ2-5|TRBV28|-
TGTGCCAGCAGCCCCGGGGTAGCGGAGACCCAGTACTTC
CASSPGVAETQYF
>-|TRBJ1-5|TRBV27|-
TGTGCCAGCAGTTTAAACAGGAATCAGCCCCAGCATTTT
CASSLNRNQPQHF
>-|TRBJ1-1|TRBV5-5|-
TGTGCCAGCAGCTTGTACGGGGTGAACACTGAAGCTTTCTTT
CASSLYGVNTEAFF
>few|TRBJ2-7|TRBV29-1|-
TGCAGCGTTGTCACAGGGTTCTACGAGCAGTACTTC
CSVVTGFYEQYF
>-|TRBJ1-1|TRBV27|-
TGTGCCAGCAGCCGCCGGGCCCGGGGCACTGAAGCTTTCTTT
CASSRRARGTEAFF
>-|TRBJ2-7|TRBV5-1|-
TGCGCCAGCAGCTCGTTGACAGGAACCTCCTACGGGCAGTACTTC
CASSSLTGTSYGQYF
>-|TRBJ2-1|TRBV7-9|-
TGTGCCAGCAGCCTACTTCACCCTTCCTACAATGAGCAGTTCTTC
CASSLLHPSYNEQFF
>-|TRBJ2-1|TRBV5-1|-
TGCGCCAGCAGCTTTGGGCTAGCTGGTGAGCAGTTCTTC
CASSFGLAGEQFF
>few|TRBJ2-5|TRBV5-1|TRBD2
TGCGCCAGCAGCTTGTCGGGAGCGGGAAAAGAGACCCAGTACTTC
CASSLSGAGKETQYF